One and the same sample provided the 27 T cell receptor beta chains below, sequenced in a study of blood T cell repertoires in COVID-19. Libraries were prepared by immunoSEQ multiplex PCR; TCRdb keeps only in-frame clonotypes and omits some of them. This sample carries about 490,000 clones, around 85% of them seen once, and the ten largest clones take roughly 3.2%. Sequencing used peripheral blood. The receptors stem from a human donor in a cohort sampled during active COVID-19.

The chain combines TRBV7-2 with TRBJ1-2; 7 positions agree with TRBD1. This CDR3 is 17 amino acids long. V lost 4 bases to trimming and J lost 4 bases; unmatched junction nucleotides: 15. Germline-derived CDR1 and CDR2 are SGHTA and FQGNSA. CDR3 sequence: CASSSATSTGFPYGYTF. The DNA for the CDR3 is TGTGCCAGCAGCTCCGCCACCTCGACAGGGTTCCCCTATGGCTACACCTTC.

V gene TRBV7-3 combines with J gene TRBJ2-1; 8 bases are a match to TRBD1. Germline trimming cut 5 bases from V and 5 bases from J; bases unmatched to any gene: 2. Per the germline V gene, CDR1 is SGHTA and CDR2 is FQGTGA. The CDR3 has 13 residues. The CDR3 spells CASSPTGDNEQFF. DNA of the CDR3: TGTGCCAGCAGCCCGACAGGGGACAATGAGCAGTTCTTC.

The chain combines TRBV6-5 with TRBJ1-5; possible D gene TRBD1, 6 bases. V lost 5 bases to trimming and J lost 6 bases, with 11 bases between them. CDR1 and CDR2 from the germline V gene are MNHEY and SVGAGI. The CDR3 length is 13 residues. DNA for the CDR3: TGTGCCAGCAGTCAGGGGTTAGGTCAGCCCCAGCATTTT. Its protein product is CASSQGLGQPQHF.

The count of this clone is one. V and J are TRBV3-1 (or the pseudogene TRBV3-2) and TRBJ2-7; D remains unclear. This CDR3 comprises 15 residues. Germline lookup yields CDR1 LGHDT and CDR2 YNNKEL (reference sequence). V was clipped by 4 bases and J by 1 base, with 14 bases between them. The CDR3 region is CASSLGPVGSYEQYF. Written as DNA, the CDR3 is TGTGCCAGCAGCCTGGGCCCAGTTGGGTCCTACGAGCAGTACTTC.

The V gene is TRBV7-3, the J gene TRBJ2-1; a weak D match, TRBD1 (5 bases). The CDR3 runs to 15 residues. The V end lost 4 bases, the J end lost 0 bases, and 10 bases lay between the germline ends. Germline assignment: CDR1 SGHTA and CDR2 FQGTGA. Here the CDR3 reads CASSSDSSSYNEQFF. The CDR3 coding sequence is TGTGCCAGCAGCTCAGACAGTAGCTCCTACAATGAGCAGTTCTTC.

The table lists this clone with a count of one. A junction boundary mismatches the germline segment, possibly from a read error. The CDR3 bases are TGTGCTAGCAGCCACGGACAGGGCTACGAGCAGTACTTC. Translating it yields CASSHGQGYEQYF. The chain combines TRBV7-7 with TRBJ2-7, with 8 positions matching TRBD1. CDR3 length: 13 amino acids. Germline CDR1 SSHAT, CDR2 FNYEAQ (reference sequence).

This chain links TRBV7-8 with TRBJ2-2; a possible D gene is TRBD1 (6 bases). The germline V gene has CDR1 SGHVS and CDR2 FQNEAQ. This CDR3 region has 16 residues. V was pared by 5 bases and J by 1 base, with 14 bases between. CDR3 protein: CASSTRTVGNTGELFF. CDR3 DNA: TGTGCCAGCAGCACCCGGACAGTAGGGAACACCGGGGAGCTGTTTTTT.

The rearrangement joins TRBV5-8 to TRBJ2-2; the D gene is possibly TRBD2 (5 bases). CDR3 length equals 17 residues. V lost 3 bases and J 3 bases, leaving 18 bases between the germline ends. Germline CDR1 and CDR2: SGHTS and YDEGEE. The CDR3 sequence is CASSWEKGRGYTGELFF. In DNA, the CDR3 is TGTGCCAGCAGCTGGGAAAAGGGCCGGGGATACACCGGGGAGCTGTTTTTT.

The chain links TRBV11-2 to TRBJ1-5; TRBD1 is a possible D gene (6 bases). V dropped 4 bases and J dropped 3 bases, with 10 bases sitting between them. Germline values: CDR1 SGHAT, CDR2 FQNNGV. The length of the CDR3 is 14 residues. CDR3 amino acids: CASSSDSFNQPQHF. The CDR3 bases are TGTGCCAGCAGCTCGGACAGCTTCAATCAGCCCCAGCATTTT.

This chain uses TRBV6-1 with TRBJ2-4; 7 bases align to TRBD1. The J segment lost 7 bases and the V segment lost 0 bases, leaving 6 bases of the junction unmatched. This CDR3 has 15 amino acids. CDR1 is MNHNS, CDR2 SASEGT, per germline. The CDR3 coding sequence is TGTGCCAGCAGTGAAGCGCAGGGGGTGGAGAACATTCAGTACTTC. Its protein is CASSEAQGVENIQYF.

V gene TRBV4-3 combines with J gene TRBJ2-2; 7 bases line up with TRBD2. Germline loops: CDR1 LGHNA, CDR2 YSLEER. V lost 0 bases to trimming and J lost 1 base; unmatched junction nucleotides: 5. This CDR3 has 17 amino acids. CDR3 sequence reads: CASSQDALAENTGELFF. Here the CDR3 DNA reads TGCGCCAGCAGCCAAGATGCGCTAGCGGAGAACACCGGGGAGCTGTTTTTT.

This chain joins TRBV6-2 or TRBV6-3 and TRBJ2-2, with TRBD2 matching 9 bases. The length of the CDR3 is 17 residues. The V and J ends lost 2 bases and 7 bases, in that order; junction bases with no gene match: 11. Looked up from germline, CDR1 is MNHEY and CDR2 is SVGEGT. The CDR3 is CASSYRYSGSSGGELFF. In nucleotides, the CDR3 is TGTGCCAGCAGTTACCGGTATAGCGGGAGTTCAGGCGGGGAGCTGTTTTTT.

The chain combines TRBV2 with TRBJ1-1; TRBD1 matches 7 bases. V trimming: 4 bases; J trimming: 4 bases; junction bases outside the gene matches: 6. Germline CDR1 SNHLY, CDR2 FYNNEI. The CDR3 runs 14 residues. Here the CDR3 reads CASSGRQGITEAFF. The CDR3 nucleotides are TGTGCCAGCAGTGGGCGACAGGGAATCACTGAAGCTTTCTTT. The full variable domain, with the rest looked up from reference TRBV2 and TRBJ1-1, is EPEVTQTPSHQVTQMGQEVILRCVPISNHLYFYWYRQILGQKVEFLVSFYNNEISEKSEIFDDQFSVERPDGSNFTLKIRSTKLEDSAMYFCASSGRQGITEAFFGQGTRLTVV.

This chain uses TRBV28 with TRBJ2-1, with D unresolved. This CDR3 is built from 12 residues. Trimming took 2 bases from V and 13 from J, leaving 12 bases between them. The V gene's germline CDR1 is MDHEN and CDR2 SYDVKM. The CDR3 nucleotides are TGTGCCAGCAGTTTAACTCTGCCTACTCAGTTCTTC. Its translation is CASSLTLPTQFF. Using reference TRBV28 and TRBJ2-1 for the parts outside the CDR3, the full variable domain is DVKVTQSSRYLVKRTGEKVFLECVQDMDHENMFWYRQDPGLGLRLIYFSYDVKMKEKGDIPEGYSVSREKKERFSLILESASTNQTSMYLCASSLTLPTQFFGPGTRLTVL.

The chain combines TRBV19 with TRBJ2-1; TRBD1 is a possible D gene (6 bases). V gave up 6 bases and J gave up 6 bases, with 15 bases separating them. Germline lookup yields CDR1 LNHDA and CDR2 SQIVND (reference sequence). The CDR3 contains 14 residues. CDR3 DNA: TGTGCCAGTAGACCCCACACGGACAGCAATGAGCAGTTCTTC. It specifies CASRPHTDSNEQFF.

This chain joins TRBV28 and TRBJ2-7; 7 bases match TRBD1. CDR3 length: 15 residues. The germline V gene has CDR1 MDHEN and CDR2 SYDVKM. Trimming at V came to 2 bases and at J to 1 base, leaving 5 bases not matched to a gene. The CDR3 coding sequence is TGTGCCAGCAGTTTACCCAGGGGGAATTCCTACGAGCAGTACTTC. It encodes CASSLPRGNSYEQYF. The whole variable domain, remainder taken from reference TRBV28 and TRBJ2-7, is DVKVTQSSRYLVKRTGEKVFLECVQDMDHENMFWYRQDPGLGLRLIYFSYDVKMKEKGDIPEGYSVSREKKERFSLILESASTNQTSMYLCASSLPRGNSYEQYFGPGTRLTVT.

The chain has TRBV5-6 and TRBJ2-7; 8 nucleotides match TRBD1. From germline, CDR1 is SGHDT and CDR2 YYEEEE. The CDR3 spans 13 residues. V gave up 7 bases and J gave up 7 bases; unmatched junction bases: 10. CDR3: CASFETGVGEQYF. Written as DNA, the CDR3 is TGTGCCAGCTTTGAGACAGGGGTGGGAGAGCAGTACTTC.

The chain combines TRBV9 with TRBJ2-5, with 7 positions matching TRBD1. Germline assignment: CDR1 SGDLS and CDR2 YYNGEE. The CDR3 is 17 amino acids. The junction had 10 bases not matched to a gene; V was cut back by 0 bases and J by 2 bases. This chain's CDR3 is CASSVGGSGTVQETQYF. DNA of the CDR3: TGTGCCAGCAGCGTAGGGGGCTCTGGGACAGTGCAAGAGACCCAGTACTTC. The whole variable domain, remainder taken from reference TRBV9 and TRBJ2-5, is DSGVTQTPKHLITATGQRVTLRCSPRSGDLSVYWYQQSLDQGLQFLIQYYNGEERAKGNILERFSAQQFPDLHSELNLSSLELGDSALYFCASSVGGSGTVQETQYFGPGTRLLVL.

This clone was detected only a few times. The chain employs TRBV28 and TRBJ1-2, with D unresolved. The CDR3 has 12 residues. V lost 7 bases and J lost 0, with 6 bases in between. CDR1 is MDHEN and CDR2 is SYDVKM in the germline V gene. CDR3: CASTGSNYGYTF. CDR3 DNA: TGTGCCAGCACAGGATCTAACTATGGCTACACCTTC.

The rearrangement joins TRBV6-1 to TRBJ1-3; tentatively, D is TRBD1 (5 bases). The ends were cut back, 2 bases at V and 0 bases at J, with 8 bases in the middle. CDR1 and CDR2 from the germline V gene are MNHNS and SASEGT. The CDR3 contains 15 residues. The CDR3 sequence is CASSESGLSGNTIYF. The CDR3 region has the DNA TGTGCCAGCAGTGAATCAGGGCTCTCTGGAAACACCATATATTTT.

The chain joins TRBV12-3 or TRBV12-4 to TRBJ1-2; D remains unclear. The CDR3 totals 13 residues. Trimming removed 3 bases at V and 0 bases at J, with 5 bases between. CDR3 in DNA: TGTGCCAGCAGTTTTTTAGCTAACTATGGCTACACCTTC. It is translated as CASSFLANYGYTF.

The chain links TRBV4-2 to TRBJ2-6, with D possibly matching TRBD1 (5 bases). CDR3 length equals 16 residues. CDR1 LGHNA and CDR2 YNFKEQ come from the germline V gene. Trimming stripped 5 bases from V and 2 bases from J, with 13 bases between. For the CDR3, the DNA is TGTGCCAGCAGCAAATCCCCAGGGCCTGGGGCCAACGTCCTGACTTTC. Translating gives CASSKSPGPGANVLTF.

CDR3: CASSQDPTGSGYTF. CDR3 sequence (DNA): TGCGCCAGCAGCCAAGATCCGACAGGGTCCGGCTACACCTTC. The chain is built from TRBV4-3 and TRBJ1-2, with 7 bases that match TRBD1. Germline lookup yields CDR1 LGHNA and CDR2 YSLEER. The V segment lost 0 bases and the J segment 8 bases; nucleotides outside the gene matches: 6. The CDR3 has 14 residues.

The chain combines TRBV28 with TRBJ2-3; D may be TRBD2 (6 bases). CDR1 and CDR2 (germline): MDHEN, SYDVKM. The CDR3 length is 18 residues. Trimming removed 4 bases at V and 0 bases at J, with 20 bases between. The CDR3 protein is CASSSNRASATSTDTQYF. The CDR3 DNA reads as TGTGCCAGCAGTTCCAATCGGGCTAGCGCAACTAGCACAGATACGCAGTATTTT. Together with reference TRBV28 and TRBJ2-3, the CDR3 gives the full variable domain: DVKVTQSSRYLVKRTGEKVFLECVQDMDHENMFWYRQDPGLGLRLIYFSYDVKMKEKGDIPEGYSVSREKKERFSLILESASTNQTSMYLCASSSNRASATSTDTQYFGPGTRLTVL.

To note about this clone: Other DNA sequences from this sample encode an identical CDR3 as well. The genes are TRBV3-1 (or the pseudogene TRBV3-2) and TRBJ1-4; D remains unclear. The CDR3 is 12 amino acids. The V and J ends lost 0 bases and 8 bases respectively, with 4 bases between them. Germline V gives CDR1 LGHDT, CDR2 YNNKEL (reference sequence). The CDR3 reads CASSQDREKLFF. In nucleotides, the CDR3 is TGTGCCAGCAGCCAAGATAGAGAAAAACTGTTTTTT.

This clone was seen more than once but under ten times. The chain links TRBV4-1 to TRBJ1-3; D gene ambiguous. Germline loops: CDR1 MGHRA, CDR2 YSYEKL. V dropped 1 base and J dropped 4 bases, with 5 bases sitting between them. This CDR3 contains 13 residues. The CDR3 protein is CASSQGAGNTIYF. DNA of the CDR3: TGCGCCAGCAGCCAAGGGGCAGGAAACACCATATATTTT.

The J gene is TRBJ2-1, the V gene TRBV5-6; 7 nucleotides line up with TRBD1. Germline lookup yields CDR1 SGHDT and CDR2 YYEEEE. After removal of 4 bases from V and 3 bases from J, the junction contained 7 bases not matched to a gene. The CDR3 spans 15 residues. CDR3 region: CASSALRDSYNEQFF. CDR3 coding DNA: TGTGCCAGCAGCGCACTCCGGGACAGCTACAATGAGCAGTTCTTC.